This entry lists 15 T cell receptor beta chains sequenced from one sample in a study of T cell responses to AZD1222 COVID-19 vaccine. TCRdb's copy holds only in-frame clones and misses some; the assay was immunoSEQ multiplex PCR. The sample carries approximately 42,000 clones, about 91% recorded once. The specimen was peripheral blood, collected 28 days after the second AZD1222 dose. These receptors all come from an adult who received the AZD1222 COVID-19 vaccine.

As DNA, the CDR3 is TGTGCCAGTAGTATAGTGAGCATGAACACTGAAGCTTTCTTT. Protein product: CASSIVSMNTEAFF. The V and J genes are TRBV19 and TRBJ1-1; D remains unclear. V lost 1 base, J lost 0 bases, and 6 bases lay in between. The length of the CDR3 is 14 residues. In germline, CDR1 is LNHDA, CDR2 SQIVND (reference sequence). The variable domain in full, with the rest retrieved from reference TRBV19 and TRBJ1-1, is DGGITQSPKYLFRKEGQNVTLSCEQNLNHDAMYWYRQDPGQGLRLIYYSQIVNDFQKGDIAEGYSVSREKKESFPLTVTSAQKNPTAFYLCASSIVSMNTEAFFGQGTRLTVV.

This chain uses TRBV5-1 with TRBJ2-6; 10 nucleotides match TRBD2. Germline V gene data show CDR1 as SGHRS and CDR2 as YFSETQ. The length of the CDR3 is 18 residues. V lost 2 bases to trimming and J lost 2 bases; unmatched junction nucleotides: 7. As DNA, the CDR3 is TGCGCCAGCAGCTTATTAGCGGGGGGCGAAACTGGGGCCAACGTCCTGACTTTC. This gives the protein CASSLLAGGETGANVLTF.

The chain uses TRBV20-1 and TRBJ2-2; the match to TRBD2 covers 11 bases. Germline assignment: CDR1 DFQATT and CDR2 SNEGSKA (reference sequence). V shed 3 bases and J 5 bases; nucleotides not matched to a gene: 8. The length of the CDR3 is 16 residues. This CDR3 reads CSASPVAGGRTGELFF. The CDR3 DNA is TGCAGTGCTAGTCCCGTAGCGGGGGGGCGAACCGGGGAGCTGTTTTTT.

This clone turned up a few times. The chain links TRBV5-1 to TRBJ1-5, with a tentative D call TRBD1 (6 bases). Germline lookup yields CDR1 SGHRS and CDR2 YFSETQ. Between the trimmed V and J ends, which lost 4 bases and 6 bases, there was a span of 11 bases. The CDR3 loop spans 13 amino acids. Here the CDR3 reads CASSPEGGQPQHF. The CDR3 DNA reads as TGCGCCAGCAGCCCGGAGGGGGGTCAGCCCCAGCATTTT.

The chain combines TRBV12-3 or TRBV12-4 with TRBJ1-5; TRBD1 matches 7 bases. J lost 9 bases, V lost 8 bases, and 7 bases had no gene match. The CDR3 runs to 12 residues. The CDR3 loop reads CASGDSLSPQHF. DNA for the CDR3: TGTGCCAGCGGGGACAGCCTCTCGCCCCAGCATTTT.

The chain joins TRBV6-5 to TRBJ1-1, with D uncertain. Germline values: CDR1 MNHEY, CDR2 SVGAGI. V dropped 6 bases and J dropped 4 bases, with 18 bases sitting between them. This CDR3 region has 15 residues. The DNA of the CDR3 is TGTGCCAGCAGCCCCCTGAGGCCTACGGGCACTGAAGCTTTCTTT. This translates into CASSPLRPTGTEAFF.

This clone was counted a few times. The V call is TRBV18, the J call TRBJ1-6; D is unresolved. The CDR3 length is 14 residues. Germline CDR1 reads KGHSH; CDR2 reads LQKENI. Trimming removed 3 bases at V and 6 bases at J, with 9 bases between. The CDR3 DNA reads as TGTGCCAGCTCACCGATAGGACCTAATTCACCCCTCCACTTT. This encodes CASSPIGPNSPLHF.

This chain joins TRBV5-1 and TRBJ1-2, with a possible D match to TRBD1 (5 bases). V lost 4 bases, J lost 4 bases, and 17 bases lay in between. This CDR3 has 15 amino acids. Germline CDR1 and CDR2: SGHRS and YFSETQ. The CDR3 region is CASSTGPSNLYGYTF. CDR3 DNA sequence: TGCGCCAGCAGCACAGGACCGTCGAACCTCTATGGCTACACCTTC.

A word on this clone: The sample contains more than one DNA sequence encoding this CDR3. The chain links TRBV7-3 to TRBJ2-2; D remains ambiguous. Between the trimmed V and J ends, which lost 2 bases and 8 bases, there was a span of 6 bases. Looked up from germline, CDR1 is SGHTA and CDR2 is FQGTGA. The CDR3 totals 12 residues. The CDR3 DNA is TGTGCCAGCAGCTTAGGCAGGGGGGAGCTGTTTTTT. Residues: CASSLGRGELFF.

V is TRBV15 and J is TRBJ1-4, with D possibly TRBD1 on 5 matching bases. V lost 5 bases and J 2 bases, leaving 18 bases between the germline ends. In germline, CDR1 is LNHNV, CDR2 YYDKDF (reference sequence). The CDR3 totals 17 residues. CDR3: CATSSRTQGATNEKLFF. The CDR3 nucleotides are TGTGCCACCAGCTCCCGAACCCAGGGAGCGACTAATGAAAAACTGTTTTTT.

This clone was found a few times. The rearrangement links TRBV19 to TRBJ2-1, with 8 bases that match TRBD2. The ends lost 5 bases at V and 11 bases at J; junction bases unmatched: 11. The CDR3 has 14 amino acids. Germline loops: CDR1 LNHDA, CDR2 SQIVND (reference sequence). The CDR3 nucleotides are TGTGCCAGTAGTTCCAGGACTAGCCAAAATAAGCAGTTCTTC. Translation gives CASSSRTSQNKQFF.

The V gene is TRBV19, the J gene TRBJ1-2, with TRBD1 identical over 7 bases. Germline V CDR1 and CDR2: LNHDA, SQIVND (reference sequence). The trim removed 7 bases at V and 3 bases at J, leaving 8 bases unmatched. This CDR3 spans 14 amino acids. The CDR3 loop reads CASNLQGLYYGYTF. CDR3 bases: TGTGCCAGTAATCTACAGGGGCTGTACTATGGCTACACCTTC. Drawing the rest from reference TRBV19 and TRBJ1-2, the complete variable domain is DGGITQSPKYLFRKEGQNVTLSCEQNLNHDAMYWYRQDPGQGLRLIYYSQIVNDFQKGDIAEGYSVSREKKESFPLTVTSAQKNPTAFYLCASNLQGLYYGYTFGSGTRLTVV.

This clone was picked up one time. This rearrangement joins TRBV18 to TRBJ2-3; D might be TRBD1 or TRBD2, each matching 5 bases. Trimming shortened V by 6 bases and J by 6 bases, and 13 bases separated the two germline ends. Germline CDR1 reads KGHSH; CDR2 reads LQKENI. CDR3 length: 13 residues. The DNA for the CDR3 is TGTGCCAGCTCCCCCGGCAGGGACGATACGCAGTATTTT. Its protein is CASSPGRDDTQYF.

The chain links TRBV11-2 to TRBJ2-1; 9 bases map to TRBD2. Germline trimming cut 1 base from V and 10 bases from J; bases unmatched to any gene: 8. The CDR3 is 15 residues long. CDR1 is SGHAT, CDR2 FQNNGV, per germline. The CDR3 loop is CASSLGLAVIKEQFF. As DNA, the CDR3 is TGTGCCAGCAGCTTAGGACTAGCGGTGATCAAGGAGCAGTTCTTC.

The V gene is TRBV3-1 (or the pseudogene TRBV3-2), the J gene TRBJ1-2, with D unresolved. CDR3 length: 11 residues. Germline V CDR1 and CDR2: LGHDT, YNNKEL (reference sequence). V was pared by 0 bases and J by 6 bases, with 2 bases between. The CDR3 protein is CASSQEHGYTF. DNA of the CDR3: TGTGCCAGCAGCCAAGAGCATGGCTACACCTTC.